Listed below are T cell receptor beta chains from one sample, sequenced in a study of early stage breast cancer tumors. Profiled with immunoSEQ multiplex PCR; TCRdb holds only in-frame clones, not every one. The sample includes 9,500 to 11,000 clones, roughly 69% of them seen just once. Sequencing used breast tumor tissue. All receptors derive from a person aged 40-50 years with breast cancer. Both conserved end residues are trimmed from each CDR3. The order of the fields is clone size, V gene, CDR3 protein. A row's size may be missing; if present it is once, few, many or a size class.

abundance: -
v_gene: TRBV6-9
CDR3aa: ASSYRRLQGNTEAF

abundance: -
v_gene: TRBV7-9
CDR3aa: ASSTLRGVNEKLF

abundance: -
v_gene: TRBV6-1
CDR3aa: ATRTGAPNTEAF

abundance: -
v_gene: TRBV10-3
CDR3aa: AIRGQGARETQY

abundance: -
v_gene: TRBV7-7
CDR3aa: ASSLGGMARPQH

abundance: -
v_gene: TRBV5-8
CDR3aa: ASSVILPGLAGNEQF

abundance: -
v_gene: TRBV7-9
CDR3aa: ASSWRQGMTDTQY

abundance: -
v_gene: TRBV7-9
CDR3aa: ASSLIQAGRYEQF

abundance: once
v_gene: TRBV10-3
CDR3aa: AIRSTSDSDTDTQY

abundance: -
v_gene: TRBV6-1
CDR3aa: ASSEGGGGYGYT

abundance: -
v_gene: TRBV30
CDR3aa: AWDSTGTVGSPLH

abundance: few
v_gene: TRBV19
CDR3aa: ASGDGYNQPQH

abundance: -
v_gene: TRBV5-1
CDR3aa: ASSPDLAGSNEQF

abundance: -
v_gene: TRBV7-8
CDR3aa: ASSYEIGLAGAEQF

abundance: -
v_gene: TRBV6-5
CDR3aa: ASSPLMTYGYT

abundance: -
v_gene: TRBV5-5
CDR3aa: ASSLRQDYGYT

abundance: -
v_gene: TRBV27
CDR3aa: ASSLSQGGVEQF

abundance: -
v_gene: TRBV19
CDR3aa: ASSIDPGSAGELF

abundance: -
v_gene: TRBV19
CDR3aa: ASSIPNRGLYYEQY

abundance: -
v_gene: TRBV6-1
CDR3aa: ASSEYVGNQPQH

abundance: -
v_gene: TRBV6-1
CDR3aa: ASSDYSGTYHYGYT

abundance: -
v_gene: TRBV11-2
CDR3aa: ASSQGGGYNEQF

abundance: few
v_gene: TRBV27
CDR3aa: ASRRESTLDDEQF

abundance: -
v_gene: TRBV6-1
CDR3aa: ASSEGGTSQPQH

abundance: few
v_gene: TRBV19
CDR3aa: ASSIRATNEKLF

abundance: -
v_gene: TRBV6-5
CDR3aa: ASSYSGLATYEQY

abundance: -
v_gene: TRBV11-3
CDR3aa: ASSSGQGYEQF

abundance: -
v_gene: TRBV30
CDR3aa: ASQGAGGPGEQF

abundance: -
v_gene: TRBV9
CDR3aa: ASSPLASNQPQH

abundance: few
v_gene: TRBV2
CDR3aa: ASSGVAEAGGEQY

abundance: -
v_gene: TRBV5-1
CDR3aa: ASSLERSGANVLT

abundance: -
v_gene: TRBV2
CDR3aa: ASSEHPNYGYT

abundance: -
v_gene: TRBV5-1
CDR3aa: ASSPTSGRSSNEQF

abundance: -
v_gene: TRBV5-1
CDR3aa: ASSSGTYYEQY

abundance: -
v_gene: TRBV2
CDR3aa: ASSGAPWGSKAF

abundance: -
v_gene: TRBV6-5
CDR3aa: ASSYLAGGTETQY

abundance: -
v_gene: TRBV10-1
CDR3aa: ASSAALGNTEAF

abundance: -
v_gene: TRBV27
CDR3aa: ASSLSRGSSYEQY

abundance: few
v_gene: TRBV20-1
CDR3aa: SAEQETQY

abundance: few
v_gene: TRBV19
CDR3aa: ASSATLQGSEQY

abundance: -
v_gene: TRBV19
CDR3aa: ASSIGAGFAYNEQF

abundance: few
v_gene: TRBV11-2
CDR3aa: ASSDLRITGELF

abundance: -
v_gene: TRBV5-1
CDR3aa: ASSSLPNPDTQY

abundance: -
v_gene: TRBV27
CDR3aa: ASSLNLGGSTDTQY

abundance: -
v_gene: TRBV19
CDR3aa: ASSINGAATDTQY

abundance: -
v_gene: TRBV10-3
CDR3aa: AIRDGPLNSPLH